One sample yielded the 15 T cell receptor beta chains listed below, sequenced in a study of T-cell memory formation after mild COVID-19. TCRdb re-derived calls from the 5' RACE reads in MiXCR, one entry per CDR3 protein. The sample has 550,000 to 650,000 distinct CDR3 sequences, approximately 15% seen once; the top ten hold about 8.6%. The sequenced sample was PBMCs or a T cell subset sorted from them (not recorded which). The receptors stem from an adult woman who had mild COVID-19 (a few samples of this study predate the infection). Cell type and time point are not known.

The chain is built from TRBV5-4 and TRBJ2-3; a weak D match, TRBD2 (6 bases). Germline-derived CDR1 and CDR2 are SGHNT and YYREEE (reference sequence). V gave up 3 bases and J gave up 10 bases, with 21 bases separating them. The CDR3 is 15 residues long. The CDR3 loop is CASSSPRDSYRAQYF. The DNA of the CDR3 is TGTGCCAGCAGCTCACCTCGGGACTCCTATAGGGCGCAGTATTTT.

V usage is TRBV4-2 and J usage is TRBJ2-1; D is possibly TRBD1 or TRBD2 (5 bases each). Germline CDR1 is LGHNA and CDR2 is YNFKEQ. This CDR3 has 18 residues. V dropped 2 bases and J dropped 0 bases, with 17 bases sitting between them. CDR3 in DNA: TGTGCCAGCAGCCAACGTCGGGACGACCAGAGCTCCTACAATGAGCAGTTCTTC. This gives the protein CASSQRRDDQSSYNEQFF.

This clonotype was seen many times. Written as DNA, the CDR3 is TGTGCCAGCAGCTCGGGCTCCACTCGAGATACGCAGTATTTT. Encoded protein: CASSSGSTRDTQYF. The genes are TRBV7-9 and TRBJ2-3; unclear D gene. CDR3 length: 14 amino acids. Per germline, CDR1 SEHNR and CDR2 FQNEAQ (reference sequence). V lost 4 bases and J 5 bases, leaving 13 bases between the germline ends.

V and J are TRBV5-6 and TRBJ2-3; TRBD2 might be the D (6 bases). CDR3 length: 17 amino acids. Deletions cut 4 bases from V and 3 bases from J, with 21 bases between. Germline V lookup: CDR1 SGHDT, CDR2 YYEEEE. The chain's CDR3 is CASSPNREPFMTDTQYF. CDR3 DNA: TGTGCCAGCAGCCCTAACCGGGAGCCCTTTATGACAGATACGCAGTATTTT.

The chain uses TRBV3-1 and TRBJ2-7, with D possibly TRBD2 on 6 matching bases. Trimming shortened V by 1 base and J by 6 bases, and 10 bases separated the two germline ends. From germline, CDR1 is LGHDT and CDR2 YNNKEL (reference sequence). CDR3 length: 13 residues. The CDR3 DNA follows: TGTGCCAGCAGCCAAGTTACCGGGGGCGAGCAGTACTTC. Amino acids: CASSQVTGGEQYF.

The CDR3: CSARGLAGDFNEQFF. The CDR3 bases are TGCAGTGCTAGGGGACTAGCGGGAGACTTCAATGAGCAGTTCTTC. The J gene is TRBJ2-1, the V gene TRBV20-1, with 14 nucleotides matching TRBD2. Per the germline V gene, CDR1 is DFQATT and CDR2 is SNEGSKA (reference sequence). The CDR3 loop spans 15 amino acids. The trim removed 3 bases at V and 6 bases at J, leaving 4 bases unmatched.

This clonotype has more than one count but fewer than ten. The chain couples TRBV12-3 or TRBV12-4 to TRBJ1-2; 9 bases fit TRBD1. CDR3 length equals 17 residues. After removal of 0 bases from V and 7 bases from J, the junction contained 12 bases not matched to a gene. The CDR3: CASSLATSQGAVGGYTF. The CDR3 DNA sequence: TGTGCCAGCAGTTTAGCCACCTCACAGGGGGCAGTAGGTGGCTACACCTTC.

The chain links TRBV6-2 or TRBV6-3 to TRBJ1-5; TRBD1 matches 11 bases. The germline V gene encodes CDR1 MNHEY and CDR2 SVGEGT. After removal of 6 bases from V and 9 bases from J, the junction contained 10 bases not matched to a gene. The CDR3 extends over 15 amino acids. CDR3 loop: CASRSAGQGAWPQHF. The CDR3 DNA reads as TGTGCCAGCAGATCCGCCGGACAGGGGGCTTGGCCCCAGCATTTT.

The chain carries TRBV9 and TRBJ1-6; the D gene is possibly TRBD1 (5 bases). Germline-derived CDR1 and CDR2 are SGDLS and YYNGEE. This CDR3 comprises 14 residues. Trimming took 2 bases from V and 7 from J, leaving 10 bases between them. This chain's CDR3 is CASSVGTGNSPLHF. The CDR3 nucleotides read TGTGCCAGCAGCGTCGGGACGGGGAATTCACCCCTCCACTTT.

This clonotype was seen only a few times. This chain links TRBV5-1 with TRBJ2-5; perhaps D is TRBD1 or TRBD2 (6 bases each). This CDR3 comprises 15 residues. V was clipped by 1 base and J by 2 bases, with 12 bases between them. Looked up from germline, CDR1 is SGHRS and CDR2 is YFSETQ. Written as DNA, the CDR3 is TGCGCCAGCAGCTTGAGGGGGGAGAGGCAAGAGACCCAGTACTTC. Translating it yields CASSLRGERQETQYF. Filled out from reference TRBV5-1 and TRBJ2-5, the complete variable domain reads KAGVTQTPRYLIKTRGQQVTLSCSPISGHRSVSWYQQTPGQGLQFLFEYFSETQRNKGNFPGRFSGRQFSNSRSEMNVSTLELGDSALYLCASSLRGERQETQYFGPGTRLLVL.

This clonotype has just a few counts. V gene TRBV4-1 combines with J gene TRBJ2-1; D is unclear. The CDR3 sequence is 14 residues long. Germline assignment: CDR1 MGHRA and CDR2 YSYEKL. The V end was cut by 2 bases, the J end by 6 bases, with 11 bases between. The CDR3 here is CASSQNGGINEQFF. For the CDR3, the DNA is TGCGCCAGCAGCCAAAACGGTGGAATCAATGAGCAGTTCTTC.

The table lists this clonotype with a few counts. The rearrangement joins TRBV15 to TRBJ2-1, with D possibly matching TRBD1 (5 bases). The CDR3 sequence is 14 residues long. With 7 bases removed from V and 7 bases from J, the gap between germline ends came to 17 bases. Per the germline V gene, CDR1 is LNHNV and CDR2 is YYDKDF (reference sequence). This CDR3 is CATTGRANGNEQFF. CDR3 DNA: TGTGCCACCACCGGCAGGGCGAATGGTAATGAGCAGTTCTTC.

This clonotype has a count of ten or more. The chain has TRBV12-3 or TRBV12-4 and TRBJ2-1, with D possibly TRBD2 on 6 matching bases. The V end was cut by 3 bases, the J end by 7 bases, with 28 bases between. The length of the CDR3 is 19 residues. CDR3 coding DNA: TGTGCCAGCAGTTTCGTATCTAGCGTAATGGCCCAAACAACGAATGAGCAGTTCTTC. Its translation: CASSFVSSVMAQTTNEQFF.

This clonotype has only a few counts. The chain is built from TRBV7-9 and TRBJ2-7; D remains ambiguous. The CDR3 is made up of 16 amino acids. Trimming stripped 5 bases from V and 5 bases from J, with 22 bases between. The germline CDR1 and CDR2 sequences are SEHNR and FQNEAQ (reference sequence). The CDR3 loop reads CASSQLEWGIFNEQYF. As DNA, the CDR3 is TGTGCCAGCAGCCAGCTCGAGTGGGGAATATTTAACGAGCAGTACTTC.

This clonotype was seen more than once but under ten times. A far larger clone is one base from this, pointing to a likely read error. V usage is TRBV7-6 and J usage is TRBJ1-1; D ambiguous. The germline V and J ends were trimmed by 1 base and 4 bases, with 7 bases remaining between them. Germline assignment: CDR1 SGHVS and CDR2 FNYEAQ. This CDR3 has 13 amino acids. For the CDR3, the DNA is TGTGCCAGCAGCTTAGGGGTGAGCACTGAAGCTTTCTTT. Protein sequence: CASSLGVSTEAFF. Full variable domain (outside the CDR3, taken from reference TRBV7-6 and TRBJ1-1): GAGVSQSPRYKVTKRGQDVALRCDPISGHVSLYWYRQALGQGPEFLTYFNYEAQQDKSGLPNDRFSAERPEGSISTLTIQRTEQRDSAMYRCASSLGVSTEAFFGQGTRLTVV.